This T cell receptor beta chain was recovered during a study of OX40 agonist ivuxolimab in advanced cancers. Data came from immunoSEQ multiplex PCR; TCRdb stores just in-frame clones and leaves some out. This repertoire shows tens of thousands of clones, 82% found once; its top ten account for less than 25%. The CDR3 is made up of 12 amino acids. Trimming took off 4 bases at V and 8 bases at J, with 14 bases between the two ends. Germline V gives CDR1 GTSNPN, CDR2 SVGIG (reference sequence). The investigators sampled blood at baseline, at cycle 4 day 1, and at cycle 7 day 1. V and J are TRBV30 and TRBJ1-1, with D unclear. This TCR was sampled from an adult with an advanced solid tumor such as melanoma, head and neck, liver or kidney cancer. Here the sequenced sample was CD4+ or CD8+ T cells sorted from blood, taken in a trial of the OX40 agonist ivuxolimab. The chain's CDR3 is CAWNGGNLEAFF. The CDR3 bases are TGTGCCTGGAACGGAGGGAACCTCGAAGCTTTCTTT.